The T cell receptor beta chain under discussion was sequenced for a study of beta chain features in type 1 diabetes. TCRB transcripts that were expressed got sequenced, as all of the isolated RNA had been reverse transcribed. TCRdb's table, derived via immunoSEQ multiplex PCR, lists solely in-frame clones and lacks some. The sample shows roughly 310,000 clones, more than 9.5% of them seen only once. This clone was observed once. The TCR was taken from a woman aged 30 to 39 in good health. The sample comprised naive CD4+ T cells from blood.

The CDR3 here is CASSAQGINQPQHF. The CDR3 bases are TGTGCCAGCAGCGCACAGGGGATCAATCAGCCCCAGCATTTT. V and J are TRBV4-2 and TRBJ1-5, with 7 bases aligning to TRBD1. CDR1 is LGHNA and CDR2 is YNFKEQ in the germline V gene. J gave up 3 bases and V 5 bases, and 4 bases lay outside the gene matches. CDR3 length: 14 amino acids.